Listed below are T cell receptor beta chains from one sample, sequenced in a study of blood T cell repertoires in COVID-19. Measured with immunoSEQ multiplex PCR; TCRdb has only the in-frame clones, and not every one. The sample consists of 200,000 to 250,000 clones, approximately 80% of them appearing once. Sequencing was carried out using peripheral blood. Receptor source: a woman of 80 years or more with active or convalescent COVID-19. The CDR3 runs from the conserved cysteine through the conserved F or W. D genes are given only for firm matches. A row's size may be missing; if present it is once, few, many or a size class.

d_call j_call clone_size v_call cdr3_nt cdr3_aa
- TRBJ1-2 - TRBV7-2 TGTGCCAGCAGTTCCAGGGTGGACTATGGCTACACCTTC CASSSRVDYGYTF
- TRBJ2-1 - TRBV11-2 TGTGCCAGCAGCTTAGCGAATGAGCAGTTCTTC CASSLANEQFF
TRBD1 TRBJ1-5 - TRBV6-2/TRBV6-3 TGTGCCAGCAGTCCCACCCGACAGGGCGGCAATCAGCCCCAGCATTTT CASSPTRQGGNQPQHF
- TRBJ2-7 - TRBV5-1 TGCGCCAGCAGCTTGGCCGGGAGCATCACCTACGAGCAGTACTTC CASSLAGSITYEQYF
- TRBJ2-5 - TRBV27 TGTGCCAGCAGAAGAACAGGGAATTCCCCCTTCCAAGAGACCCAGTACTTC CASRRTGNSPFQETQYF
- TRBJ1-2 - TRBV23-1 TGCGCCAGCAGTCAATCGAAATGGGGCAGGGTTCGTGGCTACACCTTC CASSQSKWGRVRGYTF
- TRBJ1-3 - TRBV6-5 TGTGCCAGCAGTTACTCGAAGCCTTCTGGAAACACCATATATTTT CASSYSKPSGNTIYF
- TRBJ1-2 - TRBV19 TGTGCCAGTAGTATTGGGGGGGCGCGTGTCTATGGCTACACCTTC CASSIGGARVYGYTF
- TRBJ2-3 - TRBV6-2/TRBV6-3 TGTGCCAGCAGTTGGCGATTGACAGGCAAGCGGACAGATACGCAGTATTTT CASSWRLTGKRTDTQYF
TRBD2 TRBJ2-1 - TRBV15 TGTGCCACCAGCAGAGATTTCCGACGACTAGCGGGGGGAAACTACAATGAGCAGTTCTTC CATSRDFRRLAGGNYNEQFF
TRBD2 TRBJ2-5 - TRBV7-9 TGTGCCAGCAGCAATAGCGGGAGTGAGACCCAGTACTTC CASSNSGSETQYF
- TRBJ1-2 once TRBV6-2/TRBV6-3 TGTGCCAGCAGTTACTCGTGGTGGCAGGGGAGGGACTATGGCTACACCTTC CASSYSWWQGRDYGYTF
- TRBJ2-3 - TRBV2 TGTGCCAGCAGTCGGCAGGGTGGCACAGATACGCAGTATTTT CASSRQGGTDTQYF
- TRBJ1-3 - TRBV19 TGTGCCAGTAGTCCTCAGAAGGACAGAAGAAACACCATATATTTT CASSPQKDRRNTIYF
- TRBJ1-4 - TRBV7-2 TGTGCCAGCAGCCCAATGGGGGGGATTGGTGAAAAACTGTTTTTT CASSPMGGIGEKLFF
- TRBJ2-3 - TRBV6-5 TGTGCCAGCAGTTCCAGGGTTTACACAGATACGCAGTATTTT CASSSRVYTDTQYF
TRBD2 TRBJ2-3 - TRBV2 TGTGCCAGCAGTGAAGTGACGGGGGGGCTAGGAGATACGCAGTATTTT CASSEVTGGLGDTQYF
TRBD1 TRBJ1-4 - TRBV6-6 TGTGCCAGCAGTTACCCACAGGGGACTAATGAAAAACTGTTTTTT CASSYPQGTNEKLFF
TRBD1 TRBJ1-1 - TRBV14 TGTGCCAGCAGCCAAGATCGAGAGACAGGGAAGGCTGAAGCTTTCTTT CASSQDRETGKAEAFF
TRBD2 TRBJ2-2 - TRBV9 TGTGCCAGCAGCGTAGAACTAGCGGGGGACACCGGGGAGCTGTTTTTT CASSVELAGDTGELFF
- TRBJ2-7 - TRBV19 TGTGCCAGTAGTATCCGGGAAAGGGAGCAGTACTTC CASSIREREQYF
- TRBJ1-1 - TRBV2 TGTGCCAGCAGTGTCCGCAGGGGTGGGGACACTGAAGCTTTCTTT CASSVRRGGDTEAFF
- TRBJ2-2 - TRBV23-1 TGCGCCAGCAGTCAATCGGGGGACACGCGAAATCCCCTACCGGTGGAGCTGTTTTTT CASSQSGDTRNPLPVELFF
TRBD2 TRBJ2-7 - TRBV11-3 TGTGCCAGCAGCTTGTCTAGCGGCTACGAGCAGTACTTC CASSLSSGYEQYF
- TRBJ2-3 - TRBV10-3 TGTGCCATCAGTGACCGGGGGGCTCGCACAGATACGCAGTATTTT CAISDRGARTDTQYF
TRBD1 TRBJ2-4 - TRBV7-8 TGTGCCAGCAGCTTGCCGGGACAGGGAAACATTCAGTACTTC CASSLPGQGNIQYF
- TRBJ2-7 - TRBV3-1/TRBV3-2 TGTGCCAGCAGCCCTACAGGGGGGGTGCAGTACTTC CASSPTGGVQYF
TRBD1 TRBJ2-7 few TRBV3-1/TRBV3-2 TGTGCCAGCAGCCAAGGACCCCGACAGGGGTTGATTTCCTACGAGCAGTACTTC CASSQGPRQGLISYEQYF
- TRBJ2-7 few TRBV6-5 TGTGCCAGCAGTTACCGGGGTGTCTACGAGCAGTACTTC CASSYRGVYEQYF
- TRBJ2-1 - TRBV9 TGTGCCAGCAGCGTAGGTACAACGACAAGGTCCTACAATGAGCAGTTCTTC CASSVGTTTRSYNEQFF
TRBD2 TRBJ2-7 - TRBV29-1 TGCAGCGTTGTTCCGGGACTAGCGGGGGCCTACGAGCAGTACTTC CSVVPGLAGAYEQYF
- TRBJ2-1 - TRBV11-3 TGTGCCAGCAGCCGGGGAGGAGAGAAACGCAATGAGCAGTTCTTC CASSRGGEKRNEQFF
- TRBJ2-2 few TRBV11-2 TGTGCCAGCAGCTTATTAGGGGAAATAAGGACCGGGGAGCTGTTTTTT CASSLLGEIRTGELFF
TRBD1 TRBJ1-4 - TRBV7-9 TGTGCCAGCAGCTTTGGACAGGTCAAAAAACTGTTTTTT CASSFGQVKKLFF
- TRBJ1-2 - TRBV9 TGTGCCAGCAGCGTAGTGGGGGAGGGCGTTAATGGCTACACCTTC CASSVVGEGVNGYTF
- TRBJ2-5 - TRBV7-7 TGTGCCAGCAGCCCTAGGATCGACCGCCGGGAGACCCAGTACTTC CASSPRIDRRETQYF
TRBD1 TRBJ2-7 once TRBV4-3 TGCGCCAGCAGCCAAGATCGACGACAGGGGTACGAGCAGTACTTC CASSQDRRQGYEQYF
- TRBJ2-1 - TRBV7-9 TGTGCCAGCAGCTTACTCGTAGGTAGGGGGATTCGCAATGAGCAGTTCTTC CASSLLVGRGIRNEQFF
- TRBJ2-7 - TRBV6-1 TGTGCCAGCAGTGAAAACCCGGGAGAGCCTAAGCAGTACTTC CASSENPGEPKQYF
- TRBJ2-1 - TRBV20-1 TGCAGTGCCAGAATCTACGGTGAGCAGTTCTTC CSARIYGEQFF